Following are 2 T cell receptor beta chains from one sample sequenced in a study of shared clonotypes between healthy human individuals. The table came from immunoSEQ multiplex PCR; TCRdb's copy has only in-frame clones and leaves some out. In the table there are 600,000 to 700,000 clones, roughly 72% of which are singletons. The sample was memory CD4+ T cells sorted from blood. The subset denotes: CD45RA-negative fraction. These receptors all stem from a woman aged 25-40 years in good health.

Remarks on this clone: Different DNA sequences within this sample yield the same CDR3. CDR3 nucleotides: TGTGCCAGCAGTTTGAGGGCCATCTATGGCTACACCTTC. Translating gives CASSLRAIYGYTF. The chain has TRBV28 and TRBJ1-2; D is unresolved. Germline lookup yields CDR1 MDHEN and CDR2 SYDVKM. This CDR3 spans 13 amino acids. Between the trimmed V and J ends, which lost 3 bases and 4 bases, there was a span of 9 bases.

The chain carries TRBV1 and TRBJ1-2; the table's D call of TRBD1 was not tested on the DNA. TRBV1 is listed as a pseudogene. The CDR3 sequence is 18 residues long. The CDR3 DNA is TGCACCAGCAGCCAAGAGTTCCCCCGGACAGGGGGATTGAATGGCTACACCTTC. This encodes CTSSQEFPRTGGLNGYTF.